The 30 T cell receptor beta chains given below trace back to one sample, sequenced in a study of human T cells and chemical hapten exposure. MiXCR was run by TCRdb on the RACE reads, yielding one entry per CDR3 protein. Here the sample spans roughly 360,000 distinct CDR3 sequences, roughly 4.8% being singletons. The time point denotes: patch test 1, 2 weeks after DPC sensitization. Treatment defined: therapeutic diphenylcyclopropenone sensitization with weekly scalp DPC. Sequencing was performed on whole blood, taken in connection with sensitization to the hapten diphenylcyclopropenone (DPC). All receptors come from a woman between 45 and 60 years old with alopecia areata. Some clones in this sample may be carry-over from other donors' samples.

This clonotype occurred a few times. The genes are TRBV6-6 and TRBJ1-5, with D possibly matching TRBD1 (5 bases). CDR1 and CDR2 (germline): MNHNY, SVGAGI (reference sequence). CDR3 length: 15 residues. Trimming stripped 5 bases from V and 5 bases from J, with 16 bases between. CDR3 sequence reads: CASSGREGQDQPQHF. CDR3 nucleotides: TGTGCCAGCAGTGGGAGGGAGGGGCAGGATCAGCCCCAGCATTTT.

This clonotype appeared many times. This chain uses TRBV20-1 with TRBJ1-2; D perhaps matches TRBD1 (6 bases). Germline V gene sequence: CDR1 DFQATT, CDR2 SNEGSKA (reference sequence). Between the trimmed V and J ends, which lost 3 bases and 7 bases, there was a span of 15 bases. The CDR3 length is 13 residues. CDR3 sequence: CSARNADSSGYTF. The CDR3 nucleotides are TGCAGTGCTAGGAATGCGGACAGCAGTGGCTACACCTTC.

In its sample, this clonotype was seen many times. CDR3: CASSPVLDRRQINTEAFF. The CDR3 nucleotides are TGTGCCAGCAGCCCTGTATTGGACAGGCGTCAGATTAACACTGAAGCTTTCTTT. The chain is built from TRBV14 and TRBJ1-1; 7 nucleotides agree with TRBD1. Germline lookup yields CDR1 SGHDN and CDR2 FVKESK. CDR3 length equals 18 residues. J was trimmed by 2 bases and V by 4 bases; bases with no gene match: 16. The full variable domain, completed using reference TRBV14 and TRBJ1-1, is EAGVTQFPSHSVIEKGQTVTLRCDPISGHDNLYWYRRVMGKEIKFLLHFVKESKQDESGMPNNRFLAERTGGTYSTLKVQPAELEDSGVYFCASSPVLDRRQINTEAFFGQGTRLTVV.

This clonotype was observed a handful of times. This sequence joins TRBV18 and TRBJ2-4; the match to TRBD1 covers 7 bases. Germline assignment: CDR1 KGHSH and CDR2 LQKENI. V was pared by 5 bases and J by 2 bases, with 6 bases of the junction left unmatched. CDR3 length equals 15 residues. CDR3 DNA sequence: TGTGCCAGCTCATCGGACAGGACAACCAAAAACATTCAGTACTTC. It codes for CASSSDRTTKNIQYF. The whole variable domain, filled in from reference TRBV18 and TRBJ2-4, reads NAGVMQNPRHLVRRRGQEARLRCSPMKGHSHVYWYRQLPEEGLKFMVYLQKENIIDESGMPKERFSAEFPKEGPSILRIQQVVRGDSAAYFCASSSDRTTKNIQYFGAGTRLSVL.

This clonotype was seen a few times. The J gene is TRBJ1-1, the V gene TRBV7-9; D call uncertain. V was clipped by 2 bases and J by 2 bases, with 9 bases between them. The CDR3 consists of 14 residues. Germline CDR1 SEHNR, CDR2 FQNEAQ (reference sequence). The CDR3 protein is CASSLMGINTEAFF. The CDR3 DNA sequence: TGTGCCAGCAGCTTAATGGGGATTAACACTGAAGCTTTCTTT. The full variable domain, in which reference TRBV7-9 and TRBJ1-1 provide the parts outside the CDR3, is DTGVSQNPRHKITKRGQNVTFRCDPISEHNRLYWYRQTLGQGPEFLTYFQNEAQLEKSRLLSDRFSAERPKGSFSTLEIQRTEQGDSAMYLCASSLMGINTEAFFGQGTRLTVV.

The chain has TRBV2 and TRBJ1-6; D is perhaps TRBD1 (5 bases). The CDR3 contains 16 residues. CDR1 and CDR2 (germline): SNHLY, FYNNEI. V was shortened by 2 bases and J by 10 bases, with 18 bases between the two germline ends. CDR3 in DNA: TGTGCCAGCAGTGAATTTGGGGGATTCGCGAGGTCACCCCTCCACTTT. It is translated as CASSEFGGFARSPLHF. Based on the CDR3 plus reference TRBV2 and TRBJ1-6, the full variable domain is EPEVTQTPSHQVTQMGQEVILRCVPISNHLYFYWYRQILGQKVEFLVSFYNNEISEKSEIFDDQFSVERPDGSNFTLKIRSTKLEDSAMYFCASSEFGGFARSPLHFGNGTRLTVT.

This clonotype has at least ten counts. This chain joins TRBV6-6 and TRBJ1-5; a weak D match, TRBD1 (5 bases). Trimming stripped 2 bases from V and 4 bases from J, with 9 bases between. The CDR3 covers 14 residues. Germline V gene data show CDR1 as MNHNY and CDR2 as SVGAGI (reference sequence). The CDR3, as DNA: TGTGCCAGCAGTTACGGGGCAGAAAATCAGCCCCAGCATTTT. This sequence encodes CASSYGAENQPQHF.

The rearrangement joins TRBV4-1 to TRBJ2-7; 7 positions match TRBD1. After removal of 0 bases from V and 3 bases from J, the junction contained 5 bases not matched to a gene. Germline V gives CDR1 MGHRA, CDR2 YSYEKL. The CDR3 consists of 15 residues. CDR3 sequence reads: CASSQDGTEGYEQYF. The CDR3 DNA reads TGCGCCAGCAGCCAAGACGGGACAGAAGGCTACGAGCAGTACTTC.

This clonotype was seen many times. The chain combines TRBV6-1 with TRBJ2-3, with no clear D. Germline V lookup: CDR1 MNHNS, CDR2 SASEGT. Deletions cut 1 base from V and 6 bases from J, with 5 bases between. The CDR3 extends over 12 amino acids. CDR3 residues: CASSEVGDTQYF. The CDR3 DNA is TGTGCCAGCAGTGAAGTCGGGGATACGCAGTATTTT.

This clonotype has a handful of counts. The chain couples TRBV3-1 to TRBJ2-1, with 12 bases fitting TRBD2. Losses at the gene ends were 1 base for V and 15 bases for J; bases not matched to a gene: 7. The CDR3 is 14 amino acids. The germline gives CDR1 LGHDT, CDR2 YNNKEL (reference sequence). As DNA, the CDR3 is TGTGCCAGCAGCCAAGGCCTAGCGGGGGGGCCTTGGTTCTTC. Protein product: CASSQGLAGGPWFF.

This clonotype occurred many times. The rearrangement links TRBV5-1 to TRBJ2-4; 7 nucleotides match TRBD2. The CDR3 extends over 15 amino acids. With 0 bases clipped from V and 8 bases from J, the junction kept 8 bases outside the gene matches. Germline CDR1 is SGHRS and CDR2 is YFSETQ. This CDR3 is CASSLAAGVIDIQYF. The CDR3 DNA reads as TGCGCCAGCAGCTTGGCCGCGGGGGTGATCGACATTCAGTACTTC.

The V gene is TRBV28, the J gene TRBJ2-7; TRBD2 is a possible D gene (5 bases). The length of the CDR3 is 12 residues. The germline V gene encodes CDR1 MDHEN and CDR2 SYDVKM. V was clipped by 9 bases and J by 1 base, with 10 bases between them. CDR3 residues: CASLGISYEQYF. DNA of the CDR3: TGTGCCAGTCTCGGGATTTCCTACGAGCAGTACTTC.

CDR3 region: CAVGGRNTEAFF. CDR3 DNA sequence: TGTGCCGTCGGCGGGAGGAACACTGAAGCTTTCTTT. J is TRBJ1-1 and V is TRBV3-1; unclear D gene. Trimming shortened V by 11 bases and J by 1 base, and 11 bases separated the two germline ends. The V gene's germline CDR1 is LGHDT and CDR2 YNNKEL (reference sequence). CDR3 size: 12 residues.

This clonotype was detected ten times or more. The chain carries TRBV20-1 and TRBJ2-3, with 8 bases matching TRBD2. CDR3 length: 14 amino acids. Germline V gives CDR1 DFQATT, CDR2 SNEGSKA (reference sequence). V was pared by 3 bases and J by 5 bases, with 7 bases of the junction left unmatched. CDR3 sequence: CSASKPGGLDTQYF. The CDR3 nucleotides are TGCAGTGCTAGCAAACCGGGGGGGCTAGATACGCAGTATTTT.

This clonotype has only a few counts. The chain couples TRBV5-1 to TRBJ1-2; TRBD1 matches 10 bases. The germline gives CDR1 SGHRS, CDR2 YFSETQ. The CDR3 runs to 16 residues. J lost 4 bases, V lost 1 base, and 7 bases had no gene match. The CDR3 nucleotides read TGCGCCAGCAGCTTGCAGGGACAGGGGACTTCCTATGGCTACACCTTC. It is translated as CASSLQGQGTSYGYTF. Full variable domain (remainder filled in from reference TRBV5-1 and TRBJ1-2): KAGVTQTPRYLIKTRGQQVTLSCSPISGHRSVSWYQQTPGQGLQFLFEYFSETQRNKGNFPGRFSGRQFSNSRSEMNVSTLELGDSALYLCASSLQGQGTSYGYTFGSGTRLTVV.

At least ten counts were recorded for this clonotype. J is TRBJ2-2 and V is TRBV10-3; 7 nucleotides match TRBD1. J gave up 5 bases and V 4 bases, and 7 bases lay outside the gene matches. Germline V CDR1 and CDR2: ENHRY, SYGVKD. The CDR3 is made up of 15 amino acids. The CDR3 DNA is TGTGCCATCAGTGGAAGGGGGCCTCCGACCGGGGAGCTGTTTTTT. This translates into CAISGRGPPTGELFF.

The chain couples TRBV28 to TRBJ1-1; TRBD1 matches 9 bases. The germline CDR1 and CDR2 sequences are MDHEN and SYDVKM. After removal of 5 bases from V and 4 bases from J, the junction contained 5 bases not matched to a gene. The length of the CDR3 is 14 residues. CDR3 bases: TGTGCCAGCAGTGCACAGGGGGCAGGCACTGAAGCTTTCTTT. Protein product: CASSAQGAGTEAFF.

In this sample, this clonotype turned up many times. The J gene is TRBJ1-2, the V gene TRBV20-1, with 10 nucleotides matching TRBD1. The CDR3 spans 14 residues. Germline V gene lookup returns CDR1 DFQATT and CDR2 SNEGSKA (reference sequence). J lost 5 bases, V lost 0 bases, and 3 bases had no gene match. For the CDR3, the DNA is TGCAGTGCTAGAGACCGGACAGGGGGATATGGCTACACCTTC. Translated: CSARDRTGGYGYTF.

This clonotype was seen many times. The chain links TRBV5-1 to TRBJ1-5, with D maybe TRBD1 (6 bases). This CDR3 is 16 amino acids long. Germline V gene lookup returns CDR1 SGHRS and CDR2 YFSETQ. With 2 bases removed from V and 2 bases from J, the gap between germline ends came to 14 bases. The DNA for the CDR3 is TGCGCCAGCAGCTTTGGGGGCGCCGGGGGCAATCAGCCCCAGCATTTT. This gives the protein CASSFGGAGGNQPQHF.

This clonotype has only a few counts. The rearrangement joins TRBV20-1 to TRBJ2-3; the match to TRBD2 covers 10 bases. The V segment lost 6 bases and the J segment 4 bases; nucleotides outside the gene matches: 13. The germline CDR1 and CDR2 sequences are DFQATT and SNEGSKA (reference sequence). This CDR3 has 16 amino acids. The CDR3 sequence is CSAAERASGSADTQYF. The CDR3 DNA reads as TGCAGTGCCGCAGAAAGGGCTAGCGGGAGTGCAGATACGCAGTATTTT.

The chain couples TRBV11-2 to TRBJ2-1; D ambiguous. Germline assignment: CDR1 SGHAT and CDR2 FQNNGV. Trimming took 4 bases from V and 9 from J, leaving 10 bases between them. The CDR3 is made up of 12 amino acids. CDR3 coding DNA: TGTGCCAGCAGCTCGCTGGATCGTGAGCAGTTCTTC. This sequence encodes CASSSLDREQFF.

This clonotype was found many times. The chain carries TRBV4-2 and TRBJ2-5; 11 bases agree with TRBD2. Germline values: CDR1 LGHNA, CDR2 YNFKEQ. The CDR3 runs to 16 residues. The J segment lost 2 bases and the V segment lost 0 bases, leaving 2 bases of the junction unmatched. CDR3 in amino acids: CASSQEIAGGQETQYF. The DNA for the CDR3 is TGTGCCAGCAGCCAAGAGATAGCGGGGGGGCAAGAGACCCAGTACTTC.

The chain links TRBV7-2 to TRBJ1-6; D is perhaps TRBD1 (6 bases). CDR3 length: 17 amino acids. Trimming shortened V by 1 base and J by 0 bases, and 10 bases separated the two germline ends. CDR1 and CDR2 (germline): SGHTA, FQGNSA. As DNA, the CDR3 is TGTGCCAGCAGCTTAGTAGGGGGGGGCTCCTATAATTCACCCCTCCACTTT. It specifies CASSLVGGGSYNSPLHF.

This clonotype was counted ten times or more. This sequence joins TRBV5-1 and TRBJ1-5; no clear D. The germline gives CDR1 SGHRS, CDR2 YFSETQ. The V gene lost 4 bases and the J gene lost 1 base, with 18 bases spanning the gap. The CDR3 contains 17 residues. CDR3 amino acids: CASSRESGFPSNQPQHF. The CDR3 nucleotides are TGCGCCAGCAGCCGGGAGTCCGGGTTTCCAAGCAATCAGCCCCAGCATTTT.

In DNA form, the CDR3 reads TGTGCCAGCAACAAACCGGGCGGGGGGAGAGGAGATACGCAGTATTTT. It specifies CASNKPGGGRGDTQYF. This chain links TRBV12-3 or TRBV12-4 with TRBJ2-3, with TRBD2 identical over 8 bases. The length of the CDR3 is 16 residues. Trimming at V came to 7 bases and at J to 5 bases, leaving 14 bases not matched to a gene.

V is TRBV6-6 and J is TRBJ2-3; D not resolved. Trimming cost V 0 bases and J 4 bases, with 11 bases left between them. The germline V gene has CDR1 MNHNY and CDR2 SVGAGI (reference sequence). CDR3 size: 15 residues. CDR3 sequence: CASSYSPSGPDTQYF. CDR3 nucleotides: TGTGCCAGCAGTTACTCACCCTCGGGCCCAGATACGCAGTATTTT.

This clonotype was counted at least ten times. The chain is built from TRBV5-1 and TRBJ2-1, with 12 bases identical to TRBD1. Looked up from germline, CDR1 is SGHRS and CDR2 is YFSETQ. The CDR3 sequence is 16 residues long. The V and J ends lost 4 bases and 6 bases, in that order; junction bases with no gene match: 8. The CDR3 protein is CASSTGTGGKGNEQFF. As DNA, the CDR3 is TGCGCCAGCAGCACCGGGACAGGGGGCAAAGGCAATGAGCAGTTCTTC.

In this sample, this clonotype turned up a few times. This chain links TRBV28 with TRBJ2-5; 15 bases agree with TRBD2. The CDR3 runs 14 residues. Germline values: CDR1 MDHEN, CDR2 SYDVKM. J was trimmed by 3 bases and V by 8 bases; bases with no gene match: 1. The CDR3 region has the DNA TGTGCCAGCGGGACTAGCGGGAGGAAAGAGACCCAGTACTTC. It codes for CASGTSGRKETQYF.

This clonotype was observed a handful of times. This sequence joins TRBV7-9 and TRBJ1-5; 10 bases fit TRBD1. The V and J ends lost 4 bases and 1 base, in that order; junction bases with no gene match: 7. The CDR3 length is 17 residues. The germline gives CDR1 SEHNR, CDR2 FQNEAQ (reference sequence). The CDR3 DNA reads as TGTGCCAGCAGCTGGGGGACAGGGGATGGGAGCAATCAGCCCCAGCATTTT. Its protein is CASSWGTGDGSNQPQHF.

This clonotype was seen ten or more times. The chain uses TRBV11-2 and TRBJ1-2; no clear D. The V end was cut by 6 bases, the J end by 4 bases, with 9 bases between. Looked up from germline, CDR1 is SGHAT and CDR2 is FQNNGV. CDR3 size: 12 residues. For the CDR3, the DNA is TGTGCCAGCAGAGGCGGGGTCTATGGCTACACCTTC. Translated: CASRGGVYGYTF.